This T cell receptor (beta chain) was retrieved from a study of PD-L1 blockade in urothelial cancer. General study results and limits: Lower than median blood TCR clonality before treatment predicted better survival.

Clones were sequenced by immunoSEQ multiplex PCR, and TCRdb holds only the in-frame ones, with some missing. The repertoire holds about 24,000 clones, with 87% as singletons. The CDR3 spans 16 residues. J gave up 7 bases and V 4 bases, and 11 bases lay outside the gene matches. Germline CDR1 SGHRS, CDR2 YFSETQ. This clone has a single count. The antigen is unknown. Patients yielded 1 to 8 samples each, pretreatment and on-treatment. The sample here was PBMCs, taken around atezolizumab (anti-PD-L1) treatment. This TCR came from a man aged 50-60 years with urothelial cancer. J is TRBJ1-6 and V is TRBV5-1, with 7 bases identical to TRBD1. CDR3 in DNA: TGCGCCAGCAGCCTGTATGGGGACAGAAAAAATTCACCCCTCCACTTT. Protein sequence: CASSLYGDRKNSPLHF.